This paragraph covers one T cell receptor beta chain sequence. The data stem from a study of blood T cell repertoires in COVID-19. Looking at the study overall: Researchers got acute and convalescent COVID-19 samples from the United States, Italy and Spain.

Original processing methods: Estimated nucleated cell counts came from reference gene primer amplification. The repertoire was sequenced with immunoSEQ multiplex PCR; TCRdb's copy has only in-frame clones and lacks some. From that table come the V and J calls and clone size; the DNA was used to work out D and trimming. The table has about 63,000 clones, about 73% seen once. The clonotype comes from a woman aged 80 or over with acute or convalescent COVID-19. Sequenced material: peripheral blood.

CDR3 bases: TGTGCCAGCAGCTTAGAACTAGTAGAGTCGCAGTATTTT. Its protein product is CASSLELVESQYF. The V gene is TRBV7-2, the J gene TRBJ2-3; perhaps TRBD2 as D (5 bases). CDR3 size: 13 residues. Germline V CDR1 and CDR2: SGHTA, FQGNSA. Trimming removed 1 base at V and 10 bases at J, with 12 bases between.